This TCR beta chain came from a study of T cells in Graves' hyperthyroidism and ophthalmopathy. Amplification of TCR beta CDR3 regions used RNA as the template. The HTBI primer set served for first-round RT-PCR of the TCR CDR3. One entry per CDR3 protein, called by TCRdb with MiXCR from the multiplex PCR reads. This sample has roughly 750,000 distinct CDR3 sequences, with about 16% found just once. V gave up 5 bases and J gave up 0 bases, with 14 bases separating them. Germline CDR1 reads MDHEN; CDR2 reads SYDVKM. This CDR3 has 15 amino acids. In this sample, this clonotype turned up many times. It was considered stable Graves' hyperthyroidism when ophthalmopathy did not progress within 18 months.

This receptor was identified in a man younger than 35 with Graves' hyperthyroidism. V gene TRBV28 combines with J gene TRBJ2-7; D remains ambiguous. Sequencing was performed on blood. CDR3 residues: CASSPGASFSYEQYF. The CDR3 bases are TGTGCCAGCAGTCCCGGCGCGAGTTTCTCCTACGAGCAGTACTTC.